The rows below give T cell receptor beta chains drawn from one sample of a study of identical twins. Each CDR3 protein is one row after TCRdb ran MiXCR on the 5' RACE reads. The table shows about 290,000 distinct CDR3 sequences, with over 8.5% occurring only once. These data were also filed under a second study, of yellow fever vaccine responses in identical twins.

Sequencing used CD8+ T cells sorted from blood. The receptors stem from a woman in her late teens or twenties in good health. CDR3s leave out the opening cysteine and the closing phenylalanine or tryptophan. Clone size, where shown, is once, few, many, or a class for clones that have expanded.

v_gene	j_gene	abundance	CDR3aa
TRBV20-1	TRBJ2-2	NA	SARGLARGELF
TRBV29-1	TRBJ2-1	many	SVDLTGSSYNEQF
TRBV27	TRBJ2-1	NA	ASNLWGPAGNEQF
TRBV5-5	TRBJ2-3	few	ASMPFLRGTSTDTQY
TRBV7-8	TRBJ2-3	few	ASSLRFRDLADTQY
TRBV20-1	TRBJ2-1	NA	SILAIGYNEQF
TRBV10-3	TRBJ2-7	few	AIGIGTSGSYEQY
TRBV2	TRBJ2-3	NA	ASSEGDGVTDTQY
TRBV4-3	TRBJ2-7	NA	ASSQDLELIYEQY
TRBV7-9	TRBJ2-5	few	ASSLAQDDGTQY
TRBV11-3	TRBJ2-2	few	ASSLGSELFTGELF
TRBV6-1	TRBJ2-3	NA	ASSEQRLTTDTQY
TRBV12-3/TRBV12-4	TRBJ2-7	NA	ASSLEGDIYEQY
TRBV7-6	TRBJ2-7	few	ASSLELTYEQY
TRBV6-2/TRBV6-3	TRBJ2-2	few	ASNHGTGANTGELF